The T cell receptor (beta chain) described here comes from a study of CD8 T cells in Susac syndrome. In the study overall: Patients with Susac syndrome were therapy-naive, on corticosteroids, or on intravenous immunoglobulin alone at the time that blood was drawn.

With random hexamers, roughly 0.45 to 1 ug RNA was reverse transcribed. Across 54 Vbeta and 13 Jbeta, TCR beta CDR3 was amplified with immunoSEQ multiplex PCR. TCRdb re-called the immunoSEQ multiplex PCR reads through MiXCR, storing one row per CDR3 protein. The sample lists about 90,000 distinct CDR3 sequences, roughly 96% occurring once. It was negative isolation that provided the CD8+ and CD4+ T cells, whereas TEMRA cells were enriched by FACS. In regard to this clonotype: Antigen: not known.

Findings and limits, study-wide: Individuals included in the TCR sequencing and HLA analysis were acknowledged by the study to be relatively few in number.

The CDR3 length is 16 residues. Germline-derived CDR1 and CDR2 are SGHRS and YFSETQ. The junction had 8 bases not matched to a gene; V was cut back by 3 bases and J by 2 bases. Material for sequencing was CD8+ T cells from PBMCs. This receptor was identified in a human donor with Susac syndrome. The chain combines TRBV5-1 with TRBJ2-5; 9 bases map to TRBD1. DNA for the CDR3: TGCGCCAGCAGCTCGCTCGGGACAGGGAGGCAAGAGACCCAGTACTTC. Protein: CASSSLGTGRQETQYF.